A single sample is the source of the 28 T cell receptor beta chains below, sequenced in a study of shared clonotypes between healthy human individuals. Generated by immunoSEQ multiplex PCR, the TCRdb table keeps only in-frame clones and is missing some. The repertoire holds 2 million to 2.5 million clones, with 85% to 95% as singletons. Sequenced material: naive CD4+ T cells from PBMCs. Subset in this sample: CD45RA+ positively selected. The source of these receptors is a young man in good health. Some clones in this sample may be carry-over from other donors' samples.

This clone was detected only once. V and J are TRBV5-4 and TRBJ1-4, with 8 bases matching TRBD1. V trimming: 4 bases; J trimming: 8 bases; junction bases outside the gene matches: 7. Germline lookup yields CDR1 SGHNT and CDR2 YYREEE (reference sequence). CDR3 length: 14 amino acids. The CDR3 nucleotides read TGTGCCAGCAGCATCAGGGGGCGCGAGGAAAAACTGTTTTTT. It codes for CASSIRGREEKLFF.

CDR3 sequence: CASIYGSGRLNYGYTF. The DNA of the CDR3 is TGTGCCAGCATCTATGGATCGGGACGGTTGAACTATGGCTACACCTTC. The J gene is TRBJ1-2, the V gene TRBV5-8; D perhaps matches TRBD1 (5 bases). The germline V gene has CDR1 SGHTS and CDR2 YDEGEE. There are 16 residues in the CDR3. The V end lost 6 bases, the J end lost 2 bases, and 20 bases lay between the germline ends.

This chain links TRBV15 with TRBJ2-7; D possibly corresponds to TRBD2 (6 bases). Looked up from germline, CDR1 is LNHNV and CDR2 is YYDKDF (reference sequence). The CDR3 is made up of 15 amino acids. V lost 2 bases to trimming and J lost 4 bases, with 15 bases between them. CDR3 sequence: CATSRPSGLTYEQYF. DNA of the CDR3: TGTGCCACCAGCAGACCCTCGGGACTTACTTACGAGCAGTACTTC.

This chain connects TRBV19 to TRBJ2-7; maybe TRBD2 (6 bases). The germline V gene encodes CDR1 LNHDA and CDR2 SQIVND (reference sequence). Trimming removed 10 bases at V and 5 bases at J, with 18 bases between. There are 13 residues in the CDR3. CDR3 sequence reads: CATRDSPTDEQYF. CDR3 DNA sequence: TGTGCCACCCGGGACTCCCCGACGGACGAGCAGTACTTC.

In DNA form, the CDR3 reads TGTGCCAGCAGAAGAACAGGGTATAGCTACGAGCAGTACTTC. Translating it yields CASRRTGYSYEQYF. The chain employs TRBV28 and TRBJ2-7, with D possibly matching TRBD1 (6 bases). The CDR3 has 14 residues. Germline V gene data show CDR1 as MDHEN and CDR2 as SYDVKM. V was cut by 6 bases and J by 3 bases, with 15 bases left in between.

The chain uses TRBV9 and TRBJ2-1, with D perhaps TRBD1 (6 bases). This CDR3 region has 15 residues. Trimming left V 4 bases short and J 5 bases short, with 16 bases between. Germline CDR1 is SGDLS and CDR2 is YYNGEE. The CDR3 here is CASSRRDTTNNEQFF. The CDR3 nucleotides read TGTGCCAGCAGCAGACGGGACACGACGAACAATGAGCAGTTCTTC.

The chain couples TRBV5-3 to TRBJ1-2; D call uncertain. TRBV5-3 is an ORF; its function is uncertain. V lost 1 base and J lost 5, with 12 bases in between. The CDR3 is 14 amino acids. CDR3 sequence reads: CARSLCRQAYGYTF. The CDR3 DNA reads TGTGCCAGAAGCTTGTGCAGGCAGGCATATGGCTACACCTTC.

As concerns this clone: Different DNA sequences within this sample yield the same CDR3. The chain carries TRBV5-1 and TRBJ2-2; D is ambiguous. Trimming stripped 0 bases from V and 4 bases from J, with 4 bases between. CDR3 length equals 13 residues. In germline, CDR1 is SGHRS, CDR2 YFSETQ. CDR3 coding DNA: TGCGCCAGCAGCTTGGGATCCACCGGGGAGCTGTTTTTT. Its protein product is CASSLGSTGELFF.

The genes are TRBV18 and TRBJ1-1; D ambiguous. Germline lookup yields CDR1 KGHSH and CDR2 LQKENI. With 3 bases removed from V and 10 bases from J, the gap between germline ends came to 15 bases. This CDR3 spans 13 amino acids. CDR3 amino acids: CASSPPAGGTAFF. The CDR3 DNA is TGTGCCAGCTCACCGCCAGCGGGCGGTACAGCTTTCTTT.

V usage is TRBV25-1 and J usage is TRBJ2-7, with TRBD1 matching over 11 bases. V was clipped by 4 bases and J by 0 bases; unmatched bases: 2. This CDR3 comprises 15 residues. Germline V gene data show CDR1 as MGHDK and CDR2 as SYGVNS. The CDR3 bases are TGTGCCAGCAGTGGGACAGGGGGCGACTCCTACGAGCAGTACTTC. It translates to CASSGTGGDSYEQYF.

The sample holds one count of this clone. The gene calls are TRBV10-3 and TRBJ1-3, with D unclear. Trimming took off 10 bases at V and 5 bases at J, with 18 bases between the two ends. CDR3 length: 14 residues. Germline loops: CDR1 ENHRY, CDR2 SYGVKD. The CDR3 bases are TGTGCCACCGGACGGGCAGGCGAAAGAAACACCATATATTTT. Translated, it gives CATGRAGERNTIYF.

The rearrangement joins TRBV18 to TRBJ2-1; 8 bases are a match to TRBD1. With V trimmed by 3 bases and J by 9 bases, 13 bases remained unmatched. CDR1 is KGHSH and CDR2 is LQKENI in the germline V gene. The CDR3 is made up of 16 amino acids. In DNA, the CDR3 is TGTGCCAGCTCACCCCTGGGGCAGGGGGCCGTCGGTGAGCAGTTCTTC. It yields the protein CASSPLGQGAVGEQFF. Using reference TRBV18 and TRBJ2-1 for the parts outside the CDR3, the full variable domain is NAGVMQNPRHLVRRRGQEARLRCSPMKGHSHVYWYRQLPEEGLKFMVYLQKENIIDESGMPKERFSAEFPKEGPSILRIQQVVRGDSAAYFCASSPLGQGAVGEQFFGPGTRLTVL.

The J gene is TRBJ1-4, the V gene TRBV2; 9 nucleotides line up with TRBD1. Unmatched junction bases numbered 11, after V lost 6 bases and J lost 3 bases. The V gene's germline CDR1 is SNHLY and CDR2 FYNNEI. This CDR3 region has 17 residues. As DNA, the CDR3 is TGTGCCAGCAGCGAGAAACAGGGGGCGAGGGCTAATGAAAAACTGTTTTTT. Translation gives CASSEKQGARANEKLFF.

The chain uses TRBV27 and TRBJ2-4; D gene uncertain. Germline V gene lookup returns CDR1 MNHEY and CDR2 SMNVEV (reference sequence). V lost 7 bases to trimming and J lost 1 base, with 8 bases between them. This CDR3 has 13 amino acids. The CDR3 reads CASNSGAKNIQYF. The CDR3 DNA reads as TGTGCCAGCAACAGTGGGGCCAAAAACATTCAGTACTTC.

J is TRBJ2-5 and V is TRBV9; TRBD1 aligns across 10 bases. Germline V gene sequence: CDR1 SGDLS, CDR2 YYNGEE. V was clipped by 5 bases and J by 7 bases; unmatched bases: 11. The CDR3 covers 15 residues. This CDR3 is CASSPTGTGAGTQYF. The CDR3 nucleotides are TGTGCCAGCAGTCCTACCGGGACAGGGGCCGGGACCCAGTACTTC. The full variable domain, its missing parts supplied by reference TRBV9 and TRBJ2-5, is DSGVTQTPKHLITATGQRVTLRCSPRSGDLSVYWYQQSLDQGLQFLIQYYNGEERAKGNILERFSAQQFPDLHSELNLSSLELGDSALYFCASSPTGTGAGTQYFGPGTRLLVL.

The chain joins TRBV15 to TRBJ2-3; 10 bases match TRBD2. The CDR3 sequence is 17 residues long. In germline, CDR1 is LNHNV, CDR2 YYDKDF (reference sequence). The ends lost 4 bases at V and 4 bases at J; junction bases unmatched: 11. Here the CDR3 reads CATSTPRGLAFADTQYF. CDR3 DNA sequence: TGTGCCACCAGCACTCCCCGGGGACTAGCGTTTGCAGATACGCAGTATTTT.

V and J are TRBV25-1 and TRBJ2-2, with D possibly TRBD2 on 5 matching bases. The V and J ends lost 6 bases and 4 bases respectively, with 15 bases between them. The CDR3 contains 15 residues. Germline loops: CDR1 MGHDK, CDR2 SYGVNS. CDR3 in amino acids: CASRPYGVSTGELFF. The CDR3 DNA is TGTGCCAGCAGACCCTACGGGGTTTCCACCGGGGAGCTGTTTTTT.

The chain has TRBV19 and TRBJ2-7; the match to TRBD2 covers 11 bases. V trimming: 5 bases; J trimming: 5 bases; junction bases outside the gene matches: 14. The CDR3 has 17 residues. Germline assignment: CDR1 LNHDA and CDR2 SQIVND (reference sequence). The CDR3 DNA reads TGTGCCAGTAGTCCTCTTAGCGGGAGGGCCGCGCGACACGAGCAGTACTTC. It encodes CASSPLSGRAARHEQYF.

The rearrangement uses TRBV7-2 and TRBJ1-6; D is possibly TRBD1 (5 bases). The CDR3 totals 13 residues. CDR1 and CDR2 from the germline V gene are SGHTA and FQGNSA. V was shortened by 2 bases and J by 13 bases, with 12 bases between the two germline ends. The DNA for the CDR3 is TGTGCCAGCAGCTTACTACAGGCGGCTCCCCTCCACTTT. Encoded protein: CASSLLQAAPLHF. The full variable domain, with the rest looked up from reference TRBV7-2 and TRBJ1-6, is GAGVSQSPSNKVTEKGKDVELRCDPISGHTALYWYRQSLGQGLEFLIYFQGNSAPDKSGLPSDRFSAERTGGSVSTLTIQRTQQEDSAVYLCASSLLQAAPLHFGNGTRLTVT.

The J gene is TRBJ2-2, the V gene TRBV19, with a tentative D call TRBD1 (5 bases). CDR1 LNHDA and CDR2 SQIVND come from the germline V gene (reference sequence). Trimming stripped 5 bases from V and 1 base from J, with 11 bases between. The CDR3 spans 15 residues. The CDR3 region is CASSARQWNTGELFF. Here the CDR3 DNA reads TGTGCCAGTAGTGCCCGACAGTGGAACACCGGGGAGCTGTTTTTT.

V usage is TRBV10-3 and J usage is TRBJ2-7, with 9 positions matching TRBD2. Per the germline V gene, CDR1 is ENHRY and CDR2 is SYGVKD. The V and J ends lost 5 bases and 4 bases, in that order; junction bases with no gene match: 3. The CDR3 is 13 amino acids. CDR3 sequence reads: CAISFSGSYEQYF. The DNA for the CDR3 is TGTGCCATCAGTTTTAGCGGGAGTTACGAGCAGTACTTC.

The chain employs TRBV7-3 and TRBJ2-1, with 10 bases lining up with TRBD2. This CDR3 region has 15 residues. With 5 bases clipped from V and 4 bases from J, the junction kept 5 bases outside the gene matches. Germline V gives CDR1 SGHTA, CDR2 FQGTGA. In DNA, the CDR3 is TGTGCCAGCAGCGCCGGGACTAGCGAGTACAATGAGCAGTTCTTC. This translates into CASSAGTSEYNEQFF.

The chain carries TRBV4-1 and TRBJ2-1, with 10 nucleotides matching TRBD2. CDR3 size: 18 residues. Germline lookup yields CDR1 MGHRA and CDR2 YSYEKL. The ends lost 4 bases at V and 1 base at J; junction bases unmatched: 10. The DNA for the CDR3 is TGCGCCAGCAGCCCTACCTCTAGCGGGAGTCGTTCCTACAATGAGCAGTTCTTC. It is translated as CASSPTSSGSRSYNEQFF.

The chain employs TRBV30 and TRBJ2-2, with 12 positions matching TRBD2. Per germline, CDR1 GTSNPN and CDR2 SVGIG (reference sequence). Trimming removed 4 bases from V and 4 bases from J; junction bases left unmatched: 4. The CDR3 is made up of 15 amino acids. The CDR3 sequence: CAWNPTSGSTGELFF. The DNA for the CDR3 is TGTGCCTGGAACCCGACTAGCGGGAGCACCGGGGAGCTGTTTTTT.

V is TRBV7-8 and J is TRBJ2-3; D gene uncertain. V lost 0 bases and J lost 3, with 1 base in between. The CDR3 consists of 12 residues. Germline CDR1 reads SGHVS; CDR2 reads FQNEAQ. The CDR3 is CASSLATDTQYF. CDR3 nucleotides: TGTGCCAGCAGCTTAGCTACAGATACGCAGTATTTT.

This rearrangement joins TRBV7-9 to TRBJ2-5, with D possibly matching TRBD1 (6 bases). This CDR3 comprises 15 residues. With 0 bases removed from V and 5 bases from J, the gap between germline ends came to 13 bases. Germline CDR1 SEHNR, CDR2 FQNEAQ (reference sequence). The CDR3 DNA reads as TGTGCCAGCAGCTTAGCAGCAGGGGTGGGCGAGACCCAGTACTTC. Protein sequence: CASSLAAGVGETQYF.

The chain links TRBV30 to TRBJ2-1; TRBD2 matches 12 bases. This CDR3 region has 16 residues. V lost 2 bases, J lost 6 bases, and 8 bases stayed unmatched. Germline V gene data show CDR1 as GTSNPN and CDR2 as SVGIG (reference sequence). The DNA for the CDR3 is TGTGCCTGGAGTAAACTCGGACTAGCGGGAATCAATGAGCAGTTCTTC. Translated: CAWSKLGLAGINEQFF.

This chain links TRBV5-4 with TRBJ1-2; tentatively, D is TRBD1 (5 bases). This CDR3 has 13 amino acids. In germline, CDR1 is SGHNT, CDR2 YYREEE (reference sequence). Trimming removed 1 base at V and 8 bases at J, with 12 bases between. The CDR3 sequence: CASSLIGTEGYTF. The CDR3 DNA follows: TGTGCCAGCAGCTTGATAGGGACTGAGGGCTACACCTTC. Full variable domain (rest looked up from reference TRBV5-4 and TRBJ1-2): ETGVTQSPTHLIKTRGQQVTLRCSSQSGHNTVSWYQQALGQGPQFIFQYYREEENGRGNFPPRFSGLQFPNYSSELNVNALELDDSALYLCASSLIGTEGYTFGSGTRLTVV.